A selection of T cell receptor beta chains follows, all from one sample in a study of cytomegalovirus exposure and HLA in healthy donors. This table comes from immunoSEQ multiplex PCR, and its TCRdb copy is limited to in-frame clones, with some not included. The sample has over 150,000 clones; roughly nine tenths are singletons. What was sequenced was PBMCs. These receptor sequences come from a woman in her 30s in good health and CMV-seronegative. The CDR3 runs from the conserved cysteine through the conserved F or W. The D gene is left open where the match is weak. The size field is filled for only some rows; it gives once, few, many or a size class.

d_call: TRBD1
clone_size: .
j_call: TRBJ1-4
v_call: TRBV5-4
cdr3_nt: TGTGCCAGCAGCCCGGCCGGGACAGACCCATCAACTAATGAAAAACTGTTTTTT
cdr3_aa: CASSPAGTDPSTNEKLFF

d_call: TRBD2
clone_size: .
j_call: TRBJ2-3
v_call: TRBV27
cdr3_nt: TGTGCCAGCAGTTTATCAGGACTAGCGGGTACAGATACGCAGTATTTT
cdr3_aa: CASSLSGLAGTDTQYF

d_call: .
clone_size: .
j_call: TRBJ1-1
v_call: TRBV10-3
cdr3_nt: TGTGCCGTAGGGGGGGTGAACACTGAAGCTTTCTTT
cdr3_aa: CAVGGVNTEAFF

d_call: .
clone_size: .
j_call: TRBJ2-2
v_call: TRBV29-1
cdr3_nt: TGCAGCGTTGACGAGGGTAACACCGGGGAGCTGTTTTTT
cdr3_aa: CSVDEGNTGELFF

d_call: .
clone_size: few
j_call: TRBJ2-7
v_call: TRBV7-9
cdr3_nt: TGTGCCAGCGGGACCGGACCAAACGAGCAGTACTTC
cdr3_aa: CASGTGPNEQYF

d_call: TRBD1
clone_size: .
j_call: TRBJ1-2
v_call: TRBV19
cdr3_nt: TGTGCCAGTAGTTACCGGGACAGGGTGCACTATGGCTACACCTTC
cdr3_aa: CASSYRDRVHYGYTF

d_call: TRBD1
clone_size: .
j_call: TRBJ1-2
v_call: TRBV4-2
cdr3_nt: TGTGCCAGCAGCCCGACCAGGGGGCCGCAGAATGGCTACACCTTC
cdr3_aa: CASSPTRGPQNGYTF

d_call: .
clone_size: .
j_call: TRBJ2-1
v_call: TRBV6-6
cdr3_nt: TGTGCCAGCACCCAATCGTTTCCCAATGAGCAGTTCTTC
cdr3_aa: CASTQSFPNEQFF

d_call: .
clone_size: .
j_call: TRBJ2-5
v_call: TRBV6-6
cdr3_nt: TGTGCCAGCAGCGCAGGGTCAGAGACCCAGTACTTC
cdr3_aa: CASSAGSETQYF

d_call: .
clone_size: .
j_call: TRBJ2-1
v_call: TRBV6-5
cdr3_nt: TGTGCCAGCAGTTACTCGTTCAGCAACAATGAGCAGTTCTTC
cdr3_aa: CASSYSFSNNEQFF

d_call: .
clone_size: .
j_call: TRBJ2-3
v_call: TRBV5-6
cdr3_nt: TGTGCCAGCAGATATTCAGGGATCCCATACACAGATACGCAGTATTTT
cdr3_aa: CASRYSGIPYTDTQYF

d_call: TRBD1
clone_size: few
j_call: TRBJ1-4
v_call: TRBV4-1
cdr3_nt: TGCGCCAGCAGCCAGCAGGGGGTTAGCGCAACTAATGAAAAACTGTTTTTT
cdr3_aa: CASSQQGVSATNEKLFF

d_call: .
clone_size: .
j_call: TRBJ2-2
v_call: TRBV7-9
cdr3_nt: TGTGCCAGCAGCTTGGAGTCTACGCCCACCGGGGAGCTGTTTTTT
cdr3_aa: CASSLESTPTGELFF

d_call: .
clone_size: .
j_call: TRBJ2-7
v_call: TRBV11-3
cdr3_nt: TGTGCCAGCAGCTTAGTCTGGGGGCCCGAGCAGTACTTC
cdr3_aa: CASSLVWGPEQYF

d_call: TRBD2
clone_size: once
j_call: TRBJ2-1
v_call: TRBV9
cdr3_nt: TGTGCCAGCAGCGCTAGCGGGGAAGACAATGAGCAGTTCTTC
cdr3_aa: CASSASGEDNEQFF

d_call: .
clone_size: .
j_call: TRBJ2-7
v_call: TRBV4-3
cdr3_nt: TGCGCCAGCAGCCAAGCGCACGTCCCATCGTTGGTGGCCTCATACGAGCAGTACTTC
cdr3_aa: CASSQAHVPSLVASYEQYF

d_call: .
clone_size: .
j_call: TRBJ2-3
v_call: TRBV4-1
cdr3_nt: TGCGCCAGCAGCCAACCCTCCGGGGGCCGCACAGATACGCAGTATTTT
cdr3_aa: CASSQPSGGRTDTQYF

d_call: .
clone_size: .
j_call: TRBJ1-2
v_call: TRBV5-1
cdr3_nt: TGCGCCCCGAGGGGGAAGGGTAACTATGGCTACACCTTC
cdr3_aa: CAPRGKGNYGYTF

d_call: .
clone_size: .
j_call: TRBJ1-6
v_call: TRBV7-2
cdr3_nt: TGTGCCAGCAGCTTAAGGGCCAGCTATAATTCACCCCTCCACTTT
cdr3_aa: CASSLRASYNSPLHF

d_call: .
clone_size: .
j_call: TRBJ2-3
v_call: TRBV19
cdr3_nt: TGTGCCAGTAGTATTCAGGGGACAGATACGCAGTATTTT
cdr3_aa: CASSIQGTDTQYF

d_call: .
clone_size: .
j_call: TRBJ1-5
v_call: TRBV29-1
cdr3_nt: TGCAGCGTCCGAGGACGGCGTCAGCCCCAGCATTTT
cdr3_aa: CSVRGRRQPQHF

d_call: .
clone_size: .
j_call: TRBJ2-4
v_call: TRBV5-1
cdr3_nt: TGCGCCAGCAGCTCTCCAGGGGAGCTGGCCAAAAACATTCAGTACTTC
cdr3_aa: CASSSPGELAKNIQYF

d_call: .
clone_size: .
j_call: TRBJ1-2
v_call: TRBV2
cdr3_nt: TGTGCCAGCAGGCCGGACCGTACTTCTAACTATGGCTACACCTTC
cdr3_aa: CASRPDRTSNYGYTF

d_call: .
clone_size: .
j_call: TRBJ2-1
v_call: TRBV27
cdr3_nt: TGTGCCAGCAGTTTTTCTGTAGGGGACCACTACAATGAGCAGTTCTTC
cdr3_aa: CASSFSVGDHYNEQFF

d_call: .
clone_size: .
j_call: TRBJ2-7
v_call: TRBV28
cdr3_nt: TGTGCCAGCAGTGATATCTACGAGCAGTACTTC
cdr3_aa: CASSDIYEQYF

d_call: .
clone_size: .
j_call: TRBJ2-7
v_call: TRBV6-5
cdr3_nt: TGTGCCAGCAGTTACGGGACGCACCCCTACGAGCAGTACTTC
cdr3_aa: CASSYGTHPYEQYF

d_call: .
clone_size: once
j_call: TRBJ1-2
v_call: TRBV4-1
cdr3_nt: TGCGCCAGCAGCCTAGCGGGGGGACGGGATGGCTACACCTTC
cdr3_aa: CASSLAGGRDGYTF

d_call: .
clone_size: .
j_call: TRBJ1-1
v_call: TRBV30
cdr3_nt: TGTGCCTCCCGGCGGTCCATGAACACTGAAGCTTTCTTT
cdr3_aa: CASRRSMNTEAFF

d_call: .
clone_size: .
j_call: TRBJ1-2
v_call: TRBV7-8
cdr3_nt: TGTGCCAGCAGCTTATCCTTGGGGAGCTATGGCTACACCTTC
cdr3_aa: CASSLSLGSYGYTF

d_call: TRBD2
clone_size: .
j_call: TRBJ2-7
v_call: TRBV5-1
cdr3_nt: TGCGCCAGCAGCTGGGCTAGCGGGATAGGTGAGCAGTACTTC
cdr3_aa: CASSWASGIGEQYF

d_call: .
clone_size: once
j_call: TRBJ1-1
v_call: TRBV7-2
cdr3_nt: TGTGCCAGCAGCCCCCAGGCAGGGGTCACTGAAGCTTTCTTT
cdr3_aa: CASSPQAGVTEAFF